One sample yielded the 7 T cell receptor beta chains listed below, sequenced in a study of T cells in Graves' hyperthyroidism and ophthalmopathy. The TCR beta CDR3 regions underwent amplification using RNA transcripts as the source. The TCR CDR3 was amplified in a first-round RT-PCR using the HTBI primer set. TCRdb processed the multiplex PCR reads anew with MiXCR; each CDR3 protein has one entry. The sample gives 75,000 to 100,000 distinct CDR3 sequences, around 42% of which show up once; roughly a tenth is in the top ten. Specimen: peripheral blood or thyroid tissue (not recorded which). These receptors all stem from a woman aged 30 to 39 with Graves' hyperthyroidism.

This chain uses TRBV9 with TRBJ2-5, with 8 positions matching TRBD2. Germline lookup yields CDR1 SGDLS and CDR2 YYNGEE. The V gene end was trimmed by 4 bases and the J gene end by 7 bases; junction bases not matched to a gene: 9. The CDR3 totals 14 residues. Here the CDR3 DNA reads TGTGCCAGCAGCCCTCGCCTAGCGGGCGGGACCCAGTACTTC. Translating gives CASSPRLAGGTQYF.

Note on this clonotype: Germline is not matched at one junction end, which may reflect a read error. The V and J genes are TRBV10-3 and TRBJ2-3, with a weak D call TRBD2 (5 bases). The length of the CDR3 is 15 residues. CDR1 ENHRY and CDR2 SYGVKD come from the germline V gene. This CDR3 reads CASSYRDYPEGTQYF. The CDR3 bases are TGTGCCAGCAGTTACCGCGACTATCCAGAAGGTACGCAGTATTTT.

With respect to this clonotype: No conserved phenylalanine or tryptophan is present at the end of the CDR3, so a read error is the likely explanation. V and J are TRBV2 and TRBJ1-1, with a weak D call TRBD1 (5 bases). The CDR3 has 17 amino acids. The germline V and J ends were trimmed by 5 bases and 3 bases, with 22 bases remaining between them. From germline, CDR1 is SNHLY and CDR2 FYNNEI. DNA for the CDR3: TGTGCCAGCAGTTTCGGGGGAGGTTCAGACATGGACACTGAAGCTTTCCTT. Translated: CASSFGGGSDMDTEAFL.

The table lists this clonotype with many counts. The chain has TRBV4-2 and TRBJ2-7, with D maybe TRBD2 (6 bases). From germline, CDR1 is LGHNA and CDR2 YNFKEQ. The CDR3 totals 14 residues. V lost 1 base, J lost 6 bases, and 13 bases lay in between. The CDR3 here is CASSQVSGVSEQYF. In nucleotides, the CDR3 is TGTGCCAGCAGCCAAGTATCGGGAGTATCCGAGCAGTACTTC.

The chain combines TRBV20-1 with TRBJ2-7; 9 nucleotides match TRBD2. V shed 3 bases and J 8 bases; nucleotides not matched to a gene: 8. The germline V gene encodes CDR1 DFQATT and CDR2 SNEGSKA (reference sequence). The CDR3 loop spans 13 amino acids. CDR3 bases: TGCAGTGCTAGTTCGCTAGCGGGATTTCAGCAGTACTTC. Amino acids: CSASSLAGFQQYF.

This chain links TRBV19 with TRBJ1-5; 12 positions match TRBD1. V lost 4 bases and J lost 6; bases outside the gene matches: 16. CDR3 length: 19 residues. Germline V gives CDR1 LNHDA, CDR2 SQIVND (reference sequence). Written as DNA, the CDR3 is TGTGCCAGTAGTACGCCACTACCTCCGGGACAGGGGGCAGGTCAGCCCCAGCATTTT. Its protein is CASSTPLPPGQGAGQPQHF.

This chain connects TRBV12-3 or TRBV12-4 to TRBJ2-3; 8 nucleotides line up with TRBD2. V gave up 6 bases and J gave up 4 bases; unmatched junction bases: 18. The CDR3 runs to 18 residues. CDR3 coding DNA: TGTGCCAGCAGCTTTCCCGGGGGGGGCCAATCCGTGGCAGATACGCAGTATTTT. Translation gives CASSFPGGGQSVADTQYF.